Presented here are 28 T cell receptor beta chains from one specimen sequenced in a study of blood T cells in healthy people across ages. A second PCR of about 6 to 11 cycles used a sample-barcoded 5' primer and a J-beta primer mix. Using its own MiXCR run on the 5' RACE reads, TCRdb lists one record per CDR3 protein. The repertoire holds some 930,000 distinct CDR3 sequences, with roughly 29% as singletons. The sample was also linked to a second study, of T cells of mothers and their children.

The specimen was blood. The receptors were sampled from a woman aged 40 to 50 in good health.

This clonotype was counted a few times. CDR3 loop: CASRPGTVSYNEQFF. The CDR3 DNA reads TGTGCCAGCAGGCCCGGGACAGTGTCCTACAATGAGCAGTTCTTC. V gene TRBV27 combines with J gene TRBJ2-1; 7 nucleotides line up with TRBD1. Germline-derived CDR1 and CDR2 are MNHEY and SMNVEV (reference sequence). The CDR3 length is 15 residues. The V segment lost 6 bases and the J segment 1 base; nucleotides outside the gene matches: 6.

This clonotype showed up just a few times. DNA for the CDR3: TGTGCCAGCAGCTGGGCAGGGCCCTACAATGAGCAGTTCTTC. This translates into CASSWAGPYNEQFF. The genes are TRBV5-6 and TRBJ2-1; the D gene is possibly TRBD1 (5 bases). V was shortened by 3 bases and J by 2 bases, with 9 bases between the two germline ends. Germline V gene sequence: CDR1 SGHDT, CDR2 YYEEEE. The CDR3 runs 14 residues.

This clonotype was seen more than once but under ten times. This chain connects TRBV5-1 to TRBJ2-3; 12 positions match TRBD2. Germline trimming cut 7 bases from V and 0 bases from J; bases unmatched to any gene: 6. This CDR3 comprises 16 residues. Germline V gives CDR1 SGHRS, CDR2 YFSETQ. CDR3 protein: CASVTGLAGSTDTQYF. DNA of the CDR3: TGCGCCAGCGTGACAGGACTAGCGGGGAGCACAGATACGCAGTATTTT.

The chain recombines TRBV6-2 or TRBV6-3 with TRBJ1-5; TRBD1 matches 8 bases. From germline, CDR1 is MNHEY and CDR2 SVGEGT. Losses at the gene ends were 10 bases for V and 4 bases for J; bases not matched to a gene: 6. This CDR3 has 13 residues. CDR3 nucleotides: TGTGCCACCGACCGGGACAGGAATCAGCCCCAGCATTTT. Protein: CATDRDRNQPQHF.

This clonotype was detected many times. The gene calls are TRBV6-4 and TRBJ2-3; 10 nucleotides agree with TRBD1. V shed 2 bases, J shed 4 bases, and the junction held 0 bases outside the gene matches. Germline V gene lookup returns CDR1 MRHNA and CDR2 SNTAGT. The CDR3 is 14 amino acids. CDR3 DNA: TGTGCCAGCAGTGACGGACAGGGGGCAGATACGCAGTATTTT. Translating it yields CASSDGQGADTQYF.

This rearrangement joins TRBV5-1 to TRBJ1-6; D is undetermined. The V end was cut by 0 bases, the J end by 4 bases, with 11 bases between. CDR1 and CDR2 (germline): SGHRS, YFSETQ. The CDR3 totals 16 residues. The CDR3 here is CASSLAEGAYNSPLHF. The CDR3 DNA sequence: TGCGCCAGCAGCTTGGCCGAAGGAGCGTATAATTCACCCCTCCACTTT.

This clonotype was observed at least ten times. The V and J genes are TRBV6-5 and TRBJ1-4, with TRBD1 identical over 8 bases. The junction had 8 bases not matched to a gene; V was cut back by 0 bases and J by 5 bases. The germline V gene has CDR1 MNHEY and CDR2 SVGAGI. This CDR3 spans 17 amino acids. This CDR3 is CASSYSYGGQGNEKLFF. The CDR3 region has the DNA TGTGCCAGCAGTTACTCGTATGGAGGACAGGGAAATGAAAAACTGTTTTTT.

This clonotype was found a few times. The chain employs TRBV20-1 and TRBJ1-2; 7 nucleotides agree with TRBD1. The V and J ends lost 6 bases and 3 bases, in that order; junction bases with no gene match: 7. Germline V gene lookup returns CDR1 DFQATT and CDR2 SNEGSKA (reference sequence). The CDR3 extends over 13 amino acids. The CDR3 here is CSALTGYDYGYTF. In DNA form, the CDR3 reads TGCAGTGCCCTGACAGGGTATGACTATGGCTACACCTTC.

This clonotype occurred many times. The rearrangement joins TRBV21-1 to TRBJ2-5; the table's D gene call, TRBD1, was not cross checked with the DNA. TRBV21-1 is a pseudogene. The CDR3 contains 13 residues. The CDR3 loop is CASSLPELGEQYF. Written as DNA, the CDR3 is TGTGCCAGCAGCCTACCTGAATTGGGGGAGCAGTACTTC.

The chain uses TRBV5-1 and TRBJ1-1, with D unresolved. From germline, CDR1 is SGHRS and CDR2 YFSETQ. V dropped 2 bases and J dropped 4 bases, with 12 bases sitting between them. The CDR3 runs to 14 residues. CDR3: CASSFGRVVTEAFF. As DNA, the CDR3 is TGCGCCAGCAGCTTCGGCAGAGTGGTCACTGAAGCTTTCTTT.

With respect to this clonotype: A much bigger clone sits one base away, suggesting this may be a read error. The chain is built from TRBV5-1 and TRBJ2-1; 9 bases agree with TRBD2. Trimming at V came to 4 bases and at J to 4 bases, leaving 9 bases not matched to a gene. Germline V gene sequence: CDR1 SGHRS, CDR2 YFSETQ. CDR3 length: 16 amino acids. For the CDR3, the DNA is TGCGCCAGCAGCCTTATAGCGGGGGCCCAATACAATGAGCAGTTCTTC. It codes for CASSLIAGAQYNEQFF.

CDR3 sequence reads: CASSWDRTDTQYF. CDR3 DNA: TGCGCCAGCAGTTGGGACCGCACAGATACGCAGTATTTT. This chain joins TRBV5-1 and TRBJ2-3; the D gene could be TRBD1 or TRBD2 (5 bases each). The ends were cut back, 5 bases at V and 1 base at J, with 8 bases in the middle. CDR3 length: 13 amino acids. The germline CDR1 and CDR2 sequences are SGHRS and YFSETQ.

There are many counts of this clonotype. The CDR3 DNA sequence: TGTGCCAGCAGCTTAGCGTTTTTTTACGAGCAGTACTTC. It yields the protein CASSLAFFYEQYF. The chain joins TRBV7-2 to TRBJ2-7; D ambiguous. This CDR3 spans 13 amino acids. Germline CDR1 reads SGHTA; CDR2 reads FQGNSA. The V end lost 0 bases, the J end lost 4 bases, and 7 bases lay between the germline ends.

A single count supports this clonotype. J is TRBJ2-3 and V is TRBV27, with D possibly called TRBD1 or TRBD2 (5 bases each). Trimming pared 7 bases from V and 4 bases from J, leaving 21 bases between. The CDR3 runs 16 residues. Germline CDR1 and CDR2: MNHEY and SMNVEV (reference sequence). The DNA of the CDR3 is TGTGCCAGCAACGGAGTACTGGGTGGGGGTCCAGATACGCAGTATTTT. Translating gives CASNGVLGGGPDTQYF.

This clonotype was observed at least ten times. The rearrangement joins TRBV29-1 to TRBJ1-1, with D hard to call. Trimming removed 6 bases from V and 7 bases from J, with 15 bases in between. The CDR3 is 12 residues long. Germline values: CDR1 SQVTM, CDR2 ANQGSEA. The CDR3 reads CSVESPPGEAFF. The DNA of the CDR3 is TGCAGCGTCGAGAGCCCGCCGGGTGAAGCTTTCTTT.

In this sample, this clonotype turned up many times. This rearrangement joins TRBV6-5 to TRBJ2-1, with 8 bases matching TRBD2. With 7 bases clipped from V and 4 bases from J, the junction kept 9 bases outside the gene matches. Germline-derived CDR1 and CDR2 are MNHEY and SVGAGI. This CDR3 has 15 residues. CDR3 DNA: TGTGCCAGCATCAAGAGTAGCGGGGCATACAATGAGCAGTTCTTC. The encoded protein is CASIKSSGAYNEQFF.

This sequence joins TRBV19 and TRBJ1-5, with a tentative D call TRBD1 (6 bases). CDR1 LNHDA and CDR2 SQIVND come from the germline V gene (reference sequence). The CDR3 loop spans 15 amino acids. The V and J ends lost 3 bases and 7 bases respectively, with 16 bases between them. CDR3 nucleotides: TGTGCCAGTAGTATTATTAAGACAGGTGGACAGCCCCAGCATTTT. Its protein product is CASSIIKTGGQPQHF.

This clonotype was found many times. CDR3 DNA: TGTGCCAGCAGGCACAGCCCGACAGCCTACGAGCAGTACTTC. It yields the protein CASRHSPTAYEQYF. The chain carries TRBV2 and TRBJ2-7, with D perhaps TRBD1 (5 bases). This CDR3 has 14 amino acids. Trimming left V 6 bases short and J 2 bases short, with 14 bases between. In germline, CDR1 is SNHLY, CDR2 FYNNEI.

The rearrangement links TRBV25-1 to TRBJ2-3, with D possibly matching TRBD1 (5 bases). V dropped 3 bases and J dropped 0 bases, with 10 bases sitting between them. The V gene's germline CDR1 is MGHDK and CDR2 SYGVNS. This CDR3 is 15 amino acids long. The CDR3 DNA sequence: TGTGCCAGCAGTGACAGAGGACACAGCACAGATACGCAGTATTTT. Translation gives CASSDRGHSTDTQYF.

The sample holds many counts of this clonotype. The chain recombines TRBV10-3 with TRBJ2-7, with D maybe TRBD1 (6 bases). This CDR3 is 12 amino acids long. Between the trimmed V and J ends, which lost 10 bases and 3 bases, there was a span of 13 bases. CDR1 ENHRY and CDR2 SYGVKD come from the germline V gene. The CDR3 protein is CASGQLNYEQYF. CDR3 coding DNA: TGTGCCAGCGGACAGCTCAACTACGAGCAGTACTTC.

The V call is TRBV6-5, the J call TRBJ2-1; 7 bases agree with TRBD2. This CDR3 is built from 13 residues. After removal of 6 bases from V and 8 bases from J, the junction contained 7 bases not matched to a gene. Germline V lookup: CDR1 MNHEY, CDR2 SVGAGI. The CDR3 coding sequence is TGTGCCAGCAGGCGCCTAGCGGTCGATGAGCAGTTCTTC. Translation: CASRRLAVDEQFF.

The chain has TRBV6-1 and TRBJ1-1; perhaps TRBD1 as D (5 bases). CDR1 and CDR2 from the germline V gene are MNHNS and SASEGT. This CDR3 contains 17 residues. V was shortened by 2 bases and J by 0 bases, with 16 bases between the two germline ends. CDR3 sequence (DNA): TGTGCCAGCAGTGAAAAGGGTGCGGGACGGCTGAACACTGAAGCTTTCTTT. It specifies CASSEKGAGRLNTEAFF.

The chain is built from TRBV20-1 and TRBJ2-4; tentatively, D is TRBD2 (6 bases). With the DNA end fitting TRBJ2-5 better, the J assignment may be wrong. The CDR3 is 15 residues long. Germline loops: CDR1 DFQATT, CDR2 SNEGSKA (reference sequence). This CDR3 reads CSATSYLTATETQYF. The CDR3 DNA reads TGCAGTGCCACTAGCTACCTGACAGCGACAGAGACCCAGTACTTC.

This clonotype was seen a single time. The rearrangement uses TRBV20-1 and TRBJ1-4, with D perhaps TRBD1 (6 bases). V was cut by 3 bases and J by 8 bases, with 13 bases left in between. This CDR3 has 13 amino acids. CDR1 and CDR2 (germline): DFQATT, SNEGSKA (reference sequence). The CDR3 coding sequence is TGCAGTGCTAGGCGGGGGCAAGTGGAAAAACTGTTTTTT. Amino acid sequence: CSARRGQVEKLFF.

This clonotype came up a few times. The V and J genes are TRBV12-3 or TRBV12-4 and TRBJ2-4, with 8 bases fitting TRBD2. The last part of the DNA fits TRBJ2-7 better; the J call may be wrong. There are 14 residues in the CDR3. The CDR3 is CASSFRRGVYEQYF. The CDR3 DNA follows: TGTGCCAGCAGTTTTAGGCGGGGGGTGTACGAGCAGTACTTC.

The table lists this clonotype with many counts. The chain carries TRBV9 and TRBJ1-2; unclear D gene. CDR3 length: 11 residues. Germline V gene sequence: CDR1 SGDLS, CDR2 YYNGEE. V was shortened by 1 base and J by 8 bases, with 6 bases between the two germline ends. CDR3 protein: CASSVSRGYTF. The DNA for the CDR3 is TGTGCCAGCAGCGTATCCAGGGGCTACACCTTC.

The rearrangement uses TRBV28 and TRBJ2-1, with 9 bases lining up with TRBD1. Germline V gene data show CDR1 as MDHEN and CDR2 as SYDVKM. The CDR3 is 15 residues long. The V and J ends lost 6 bases and 4 bases, in that order; junction bases with no gene match: 7. The DNA for the CDR3 is TGTGCCAGCAGCTCCACAGGGGGCAGGTACAATGAGCAGTTCTTC. It yields the protein CASSSTGGRYNEQFF.

This clonotype was detected ten times or more. The V gene is TRBV4-3, the J gene TRBJ2-7, with D perhaps TRBD1 or TRBD2 (6 bases each). The germline V and J ends were trimmed by 5 bases and 2 bases, with 13 bases remaining between them. The CDR3 is 14 amino acids. Germline V CDR1 and CDR2: LGHNA, YSLEER. CDR3 sequence reads: CASSSGSGAYEQYF. CDR3 bases: TGCGCCAGCAGCAGCGGGTCAGGGGCCTACGAGCAGTACTTC.